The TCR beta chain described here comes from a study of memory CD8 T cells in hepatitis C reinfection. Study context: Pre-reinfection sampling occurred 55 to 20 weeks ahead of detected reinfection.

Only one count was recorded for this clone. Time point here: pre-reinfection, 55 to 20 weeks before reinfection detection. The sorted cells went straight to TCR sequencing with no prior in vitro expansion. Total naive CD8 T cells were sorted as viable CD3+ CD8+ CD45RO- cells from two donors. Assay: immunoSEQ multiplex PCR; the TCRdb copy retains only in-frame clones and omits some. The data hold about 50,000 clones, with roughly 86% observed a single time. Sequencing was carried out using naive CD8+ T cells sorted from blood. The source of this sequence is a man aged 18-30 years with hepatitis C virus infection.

CDR3 nucleotides: TGTGCCAGCAGCTTGGACAGGGCACAGACCCAGTACTTC. Translation gives CASSLDRAQTQYF. The chain employs TRBV5-6 and TRBJ2-5; possibly TRBD1 for D (6 bases). Germline CDR1 and CDR2: SGHDT and YYEEEE. The CDR3 is made up of 13 amino acids. Trimming took off 0 bases at V and 6 bases at J, with 9 bases between the two ends. Based on the CDR3 plus reference TRBV5-6 and TRBJ2-5, the full variable domain is DAGVTQSPTHLIKTRGQQVTLRCSPKSGHDTVSWYQQALGQGPQFIFQYYEEEERQRGNFPDRFSGHQFPNYSSELNVNALLLGDSALYLCASSLDRAQTQYFGPGTRLLVL.